One sample yielded the 16 T cell receptor beta chains listed below, sequenced in a study of CD8 T cells in Susac syndrome. It was with random hexamers that 0.5 to 1 ug RNA was reverse transcribed. TCRdb re-derived calls from the immunoSEQ multiplex PCR reads in MiXCR, one entry per CDR3 protein. The table has a few hundred thousand distinct CDR3 sequences, roughly 93% seen once; the top ten hold roughly 0.07%. Sequencing was done on a sample of CD4+ T cells from PBMCs. These receptors were taken from a human donor with multiple sclerosis.

This chain joins TRBV2 and TRBJ2-7; D may be TRBD2 (6 bases). CDR3 length: 16 amino acids. Per the germline V gene, CDR1 is SNHLY and CDR2 is FYNNEI. With 7 bases removed from V and 1 base from J, the gap between germline ends came to 20 bases. The DNA for the CDR3 is TGTGCCAGCAAACCATTTGGGGGGTCTGTTTCCTACGAGCAGTACTTC. Translating it yields CASKPFGGSVSYEQYF.

This chain connects TRBV5-1 to TRBJ2-7; 10 bases fit TRBD1. J gave up 6 bases and V 4 bases, and 10 bases lay outside the gene matches. CDR1 and CDR2 from the germline V gene are SGHRS and YFSETQ. The CDR3 is 15 amino acids. CDR3 sequence (DNA): TGCGCCAGCAGCCTGGGGACAGGGGAAGCCTTCGAGCAGTACGTC. This translates into CASSLGTGEAFEQYV.

The chain couples TRBV6-1 to TRBJ2-7, with D possibly being TRBD1 (5 bases). This CDR3 has 13 residues. CDR1 is MNHNS, CDR2 SASEGT, per germline. V was shortened by 3 bases and J by 1 base, with 7 bases between the two germline ends. CDR3 amino acids: CASSETDSYEQYV. DNA for the CDR3: TGTGCCAGCAGTGAGACAGATTCCTACGAGCAGTACGTC.

This chain connects TRBV11-3 to TRBJ1-1; D remains unclear. Germline CDR1 and CDR2: SGHNT and YENEEA. V lost 5 bases to trimming and J lost 2 bases, with 6 bases between them. The CDR3 has 12 amino acids. The CDR3 nucleotides are TGTGCCAGCAGCGCGGACAACACTGAAGCTTTCTTT. This encodes CASSADNTEAFF.

The J gene is TRBJ1-4, the V gene TRBV11-2; D is unclear. CDR1 SGHAT and CDR2 FQNNGV come from the germline V gene. The CDR3 extends over 16 amino acids. Trimming left V 5 bases short and J 9 bases short, with 22 bases between. The CDR3 protein is CASSMGRAGGDKKLFF. In nucleotides, the CDR3 is TGTGCCAGCAGCATGGGCCGGGCAGGTGGTGATAAAAAACTGTTTTTT.

V gene TRBV7-9 combines with J gene TRBJ2-6; no definite D call. Germline V gene data show CDR1 as SEHNR and CDR2 as FQNEAQ (reference sequence). CDR3 length equals 16 residues. Trimming removed 3 bases from V and 0 bases from J, with 9 bases in between. The CDR3 coding sequence is TGTGCCAGCAGCTTTAACTCAGACTCTGGGGCCAACGTCCTGACTTTC. Encoded protein: CASSFNSDSGANVLTF.

The rearrangement links TRBV30 to TRBJ1-3; D not certain. Germline loops: CDR1 GTSNPN, CDR2 SVGIG (reference sequence). The V end lost 0 bases, the J end lost 0 bases, and 6 bases lay between the germline ends. This CDR3 has 14 residues. CDR3 sequence reads: CAWSVFDSGNTIYF. CDR3 coding DNA: TGTGCCTGGAGTGTATTTGACTCTGGAAACACCATATATTTT.

The rearrangement uses TRBV9 and TRBJ2-1; 7 nucleotides align to TRBD2. Losses at the gene ends were 0 bases for V and 9 bases for J; bases not matched to a gene: 6. CDR3 length: 14 amino acids. The germline CDR1 and CDR2 sequences are SGDLS and YYNGEE. The chain's CDR3 is CASSVVGGVTEQFF. The CDR3 DNA follows: TGTGCCAGCAGCGTAGTGGGGGGGGTGACTGAGCAGTTCTTC.

The V gene is TRBV11-3, the J gene TRBJ2-1, with 7 bases that match TRBD2. Unmatched junction bases numbered 7, after V lost 4 bases and J lost 4 bases. This CDR3 region has 15 residues. Germline V gene lookup returns CDR1 SGHNT and CDR2 YENEEA. The CDR3 bases are TGTGCCAGCAGCTCCACGGGACTACCATACAATGAGCAGTTCTTC. Translating gives CASSSTGLPYNEQFF.

The chain recombines TRBV6-1 with TRBJ1-1, with D maybe TRBD1 (6 bases). From germline, CDR1 is MNHNS and CDR2 SASEGT. The CDR3 is made up of 13 amino acids. Deletions cut 6 bases from V and 6 bases from J, with 14 bases between. The CDR3 region is CASRATGLSEAFF. The CDR3 DNA reads TGTGCCAGCAGGGCGACAGGACTCTCTGAAGCTTTCTTT.

The chain couples TRBV12-3 or TRBV12-4 to TRBJ2-7; 8 bases match TRBD2. J lost 7 bases, V lost 6 bases, and 14 bases had no gene match. The CDR3 extends over 15 amino acids. The CDR3 reads CASSRPGLGVWEQYF. The CDR3 bases are TGTGCCAGCAGCCGCCCGGGACTAGGAGTATGGGAGCAGTACTTC.

The rearrangement links TRBV28 to TRBJ1-2; D is uncertain. The V gene lost 8 bases and the J gene lost 5 bases, with 21 bases spanning the gap. The CDR3 spans 15 residues. Germline V gene lookup returns CDR1 MDHEN and CDR2 SYDVKM. CDR3 DNA sequence: TGTGCCAGCTACGAGGCGGGCAACCGGCGTTATGGCTACACCTTC. Its protein is CASYEAGNRRYGYTF.

V is TRBV4-1 and J is TRBJ1-2, with D perhaps TRBD1 (6 bases). V shed 1 base and J shed 8 bases, with 20 bases lying between them. The CDR3 covers 16 residues. Germline loops: CDR1 MGHRA, CDR2 YSYEKL. CDR3 sequence: CASSQGPQQGYEGYTF. CDR3 DNA sequence: TGCGCCAGCAGCCAAGGGCCACAGCAGGGGTACGAGGGCTACACCTTC.

The chain carries TRBV20-1 and TRBJ1-2; possibly TRBD1 for D (5 bases). Germline V gene sequence: CDR1 DFQATT, CDR2 SNEGSKA (reference sequence). V was trimmed by 2 bases and J by 8 bases, leaving 12 bases between them. CDR3 length: 12 amino acids. The CDR3 reads CSARRGRWGYTF. The CDR3 region has the DNA TGCAGTGCTAGACGGGGGAGGTGGGGCTACACCTTC.

The V gene is TRBV24-1, the J gene TRBJ2-5; 7 bases fit TRBD1. The J segment lost 1 base and the V segment lost 7 bases, leaving 5 bases of the junction unmatched. Germline assignment: CDR1 KGHDR and CDR2 SFDVKD. The CDR3 contains 14 residues. CDR3 protein: CATSGTVRQETQYF. The CDR3 bases are TGTGCCACCAGCGGGACAGTGCGCCAAGAGACCCAGTACTTC.

The chain is built from TRBV3-1 and TRBJ2-1; unclear D gene. In germline, CDR1 is LGHDT, CDR2 YNNKEL (reference sequence). The CDR3 length is 14 residues. Trimming pared 0 bases from V and 5 bases from J, leaving 8 bases between. CDR3 amino acids: CASSQDAANNEQFF. The CDR3 DNA is TGTGCCAGCAGCCAAGATGCTGCCAACAATGAGCAGTTCTTC.